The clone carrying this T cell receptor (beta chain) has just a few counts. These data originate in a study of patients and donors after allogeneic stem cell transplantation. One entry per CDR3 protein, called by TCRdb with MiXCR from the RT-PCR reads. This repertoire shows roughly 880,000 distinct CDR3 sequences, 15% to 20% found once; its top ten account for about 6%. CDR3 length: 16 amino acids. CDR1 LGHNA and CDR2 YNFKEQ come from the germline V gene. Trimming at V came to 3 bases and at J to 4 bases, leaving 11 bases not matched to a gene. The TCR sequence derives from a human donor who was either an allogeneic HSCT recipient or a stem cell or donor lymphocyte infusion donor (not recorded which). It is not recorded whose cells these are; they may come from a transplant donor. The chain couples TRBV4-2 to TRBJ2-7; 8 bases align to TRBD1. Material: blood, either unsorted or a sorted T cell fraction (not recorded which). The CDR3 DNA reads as TGTGCCAGCAGCCATCTCTTACCGGGACAGGTTTACGAGCAGTACTTC. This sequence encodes CASSHLLPGQVYEQYF.